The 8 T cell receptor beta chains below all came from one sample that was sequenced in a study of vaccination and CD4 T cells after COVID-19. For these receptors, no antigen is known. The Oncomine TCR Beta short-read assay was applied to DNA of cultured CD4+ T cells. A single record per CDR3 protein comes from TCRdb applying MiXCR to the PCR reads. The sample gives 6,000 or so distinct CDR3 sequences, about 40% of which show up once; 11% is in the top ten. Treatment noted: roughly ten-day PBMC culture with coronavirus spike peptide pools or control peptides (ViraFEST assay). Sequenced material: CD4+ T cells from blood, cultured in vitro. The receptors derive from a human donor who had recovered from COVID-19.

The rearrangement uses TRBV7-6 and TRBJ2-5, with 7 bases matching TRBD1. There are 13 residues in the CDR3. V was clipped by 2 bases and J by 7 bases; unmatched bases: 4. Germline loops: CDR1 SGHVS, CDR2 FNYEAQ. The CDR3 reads CASSLQNRGTQYF. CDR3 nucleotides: TGTGCCAGCAGCTTACAGAACAGGGGGACCCAGTACTTC. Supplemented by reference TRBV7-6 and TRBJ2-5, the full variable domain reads GAGVSQSPRYKVTKRGQDVALRCDPISGHVSLYWYRQALGQGPEFLTYFNYEAQQDKSGLPNDRFSAERPEGSISTLTIQRTEQRDSAMYRCASSLQNRGTQYFGPGTRLLVL.

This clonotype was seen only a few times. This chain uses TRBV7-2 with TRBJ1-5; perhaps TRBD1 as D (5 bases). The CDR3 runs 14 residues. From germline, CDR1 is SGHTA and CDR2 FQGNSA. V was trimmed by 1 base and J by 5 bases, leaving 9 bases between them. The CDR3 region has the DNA TGTGCCAGCAGCTTAGTGGTCAGGGATCAGCCCCAGCATTTT. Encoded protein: CASSLVVRDQPQHF.

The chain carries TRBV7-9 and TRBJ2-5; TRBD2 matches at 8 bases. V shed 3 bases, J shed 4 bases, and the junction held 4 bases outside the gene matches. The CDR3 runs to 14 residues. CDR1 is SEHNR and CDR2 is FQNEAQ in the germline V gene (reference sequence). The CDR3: CASSFGLAGETQYF. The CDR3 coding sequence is TGTGCCAGCAGCTTCGGGCTAGCGGGAGAGACCCAGTACTTC.

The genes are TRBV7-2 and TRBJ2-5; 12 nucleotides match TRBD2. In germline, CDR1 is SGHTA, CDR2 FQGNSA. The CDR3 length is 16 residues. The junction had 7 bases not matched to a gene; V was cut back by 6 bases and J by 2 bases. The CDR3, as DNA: TGTGCCAGCAGGCGTGGGGGACTAGCGGGTCAAGAGACCCAGTACTTC. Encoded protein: CASRRGGLAGQETQYF.

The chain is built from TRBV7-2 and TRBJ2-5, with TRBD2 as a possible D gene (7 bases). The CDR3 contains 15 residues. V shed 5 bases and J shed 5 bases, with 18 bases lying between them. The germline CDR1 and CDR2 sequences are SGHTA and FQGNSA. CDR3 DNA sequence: TGTGCCAGCAGCGAAGGGGGGGGGTGGGGTGAGACCCAGTACTTC. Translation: CASSEGGGWGETQYF. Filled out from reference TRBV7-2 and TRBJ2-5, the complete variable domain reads GAGVSQSPSNKVTEKGKDVELRCDPISGHTALYWYRQSLGQGLEFLIYFQGNSAPDKSGLPSDRFSAERTGGSVSTLTIQRTQQEDSAVYLCASSEGGGWGETQYFGPGTRLLVL.

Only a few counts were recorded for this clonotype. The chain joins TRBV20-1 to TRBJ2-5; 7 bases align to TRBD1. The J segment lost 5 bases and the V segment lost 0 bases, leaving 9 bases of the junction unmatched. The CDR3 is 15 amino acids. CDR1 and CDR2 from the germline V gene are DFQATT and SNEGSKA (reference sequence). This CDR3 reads CSARDRRQGPETQYF. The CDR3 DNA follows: TGCAGTGCTAGAGATCGAAGACAGGGTCCGGAGACCCAGTACTTC.

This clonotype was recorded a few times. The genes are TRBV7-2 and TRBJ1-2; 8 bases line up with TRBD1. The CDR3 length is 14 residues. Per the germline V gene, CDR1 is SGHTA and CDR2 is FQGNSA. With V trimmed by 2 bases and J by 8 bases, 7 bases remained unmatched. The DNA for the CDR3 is TGTGCCAGCAGCTTATCCAGGGGGCAATGGGGCTACACCTTC. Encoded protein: CASSLSRGQWGYTF.

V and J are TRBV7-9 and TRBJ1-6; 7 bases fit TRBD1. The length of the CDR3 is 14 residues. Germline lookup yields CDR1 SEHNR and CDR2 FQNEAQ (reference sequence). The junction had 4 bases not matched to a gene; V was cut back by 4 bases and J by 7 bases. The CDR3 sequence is CASSSTGPNSPLHF. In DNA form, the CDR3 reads TGTGCCAGCAGCTCGACAGGGCCGAATTCACCCCTCCACTTT.